This T cell receptor beta chain was sequenced in a study of CD8 T cells in ankylosing spondylitis. Points from the study as a whole: Reactive arthritis synovial fluid and blood previously showed some of these motif variants. It appeared that ankylosing spondylitis blood was characterized by a TCR beta motif of several highly homologous variants.

Each CDR3 protein is one row after TCRdb ran MiXCR on the 5' RACE reads. The table includes fewer than 450,000 distinct CDR3 sequences, roughly 17% detected once. CDR3 size: 10 residues. Germline CDR1 DFQATT, CDR2 SNEGSKA (reference sequence). The ends were cut back, 4 bases at V and 8 bases at J, with 8 bases in the middle. In the case of this clonotype: Its antigen is currently unknown.

The V and J genes are TRBV20-1 and TRBJ1-2; no firm D call. This TCR derives from a male donor with ankylosing spondylitis. The specimen was blood, either unsorted or a sorted T cell fraction (not recorded which). CDR3 sequence reads: CSAMLLGYTF. DNA of the CDR3: TGCAGTGCTATGTTGCTGGGCTACACCTTC.